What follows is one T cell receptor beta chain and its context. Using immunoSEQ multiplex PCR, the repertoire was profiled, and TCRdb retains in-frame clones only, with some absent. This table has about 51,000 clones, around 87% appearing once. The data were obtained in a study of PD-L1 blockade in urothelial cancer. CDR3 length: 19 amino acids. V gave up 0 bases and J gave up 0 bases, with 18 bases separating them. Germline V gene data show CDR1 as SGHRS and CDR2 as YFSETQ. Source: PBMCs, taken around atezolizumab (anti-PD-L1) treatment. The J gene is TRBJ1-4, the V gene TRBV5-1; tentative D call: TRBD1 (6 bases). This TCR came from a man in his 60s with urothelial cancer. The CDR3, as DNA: TGCGCCAGCAGCTTGGGGACAGAGACTTTTGGTCCAACTAATGAAAAACTGTTTTTT. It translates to CASSLGTETFGPTNEKLFF.